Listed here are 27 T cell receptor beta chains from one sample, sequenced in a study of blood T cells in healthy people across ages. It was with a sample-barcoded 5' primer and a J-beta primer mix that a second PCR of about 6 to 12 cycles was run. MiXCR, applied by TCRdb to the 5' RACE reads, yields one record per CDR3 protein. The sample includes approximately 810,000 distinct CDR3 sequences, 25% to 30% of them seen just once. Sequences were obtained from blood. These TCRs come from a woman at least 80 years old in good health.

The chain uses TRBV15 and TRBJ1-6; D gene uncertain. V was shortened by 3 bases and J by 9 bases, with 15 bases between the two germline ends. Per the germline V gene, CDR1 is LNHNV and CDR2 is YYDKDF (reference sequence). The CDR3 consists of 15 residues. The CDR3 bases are TGTGCCACCAGCAGGCAGCCACCTCAGAGTTCACCCCTCCACTTT. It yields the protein CATSRQPPQSSPLHF.

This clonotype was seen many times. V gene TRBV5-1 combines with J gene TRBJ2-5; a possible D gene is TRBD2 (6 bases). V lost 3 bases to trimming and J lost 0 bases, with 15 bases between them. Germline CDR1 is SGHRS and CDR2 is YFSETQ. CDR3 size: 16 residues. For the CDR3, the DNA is TGCGCCAGCAGCTCTTCCTTACTAGCTAACCAAGAGACCCAGTACTTC. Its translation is CASSSSLLANQETQYF.

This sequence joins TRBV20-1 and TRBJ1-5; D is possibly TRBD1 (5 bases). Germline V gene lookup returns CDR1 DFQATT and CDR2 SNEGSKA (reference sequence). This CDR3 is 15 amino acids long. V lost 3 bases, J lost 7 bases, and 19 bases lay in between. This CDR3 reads CSASVKVGGFQPQHF. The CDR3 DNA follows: TGCAGTGCTAGCGTTAAAGTGGGGGGGTTCCAGCCCCAGCATTTT.

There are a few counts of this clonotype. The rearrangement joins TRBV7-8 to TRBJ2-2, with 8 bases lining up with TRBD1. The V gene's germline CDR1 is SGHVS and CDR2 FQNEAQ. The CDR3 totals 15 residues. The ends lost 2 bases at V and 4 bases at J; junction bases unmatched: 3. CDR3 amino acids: CASSLKDRVTGELFF. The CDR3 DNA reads TGTGCCAGCAGCTTAAAGGACAGGGTCACCGGGGAGCTGTTTTTT.

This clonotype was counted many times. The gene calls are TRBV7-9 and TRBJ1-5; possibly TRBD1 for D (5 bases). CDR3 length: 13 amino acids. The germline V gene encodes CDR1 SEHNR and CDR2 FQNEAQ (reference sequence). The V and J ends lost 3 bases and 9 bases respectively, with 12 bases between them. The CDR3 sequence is CASSFDSFVPQHF. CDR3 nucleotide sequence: TGTGCCAGCAGCTTCGACAGCTTTGTGCCCCAGCATTTT.

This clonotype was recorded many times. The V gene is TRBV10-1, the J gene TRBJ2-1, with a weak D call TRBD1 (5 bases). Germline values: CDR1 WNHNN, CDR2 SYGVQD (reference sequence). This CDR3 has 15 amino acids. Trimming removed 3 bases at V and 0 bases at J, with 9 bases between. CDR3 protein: CASSDTGSSYNEQFF. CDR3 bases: TGCGCCAGCAGTGACACAGGCAGCTCCTACAATGAGCAGTTCTTC.

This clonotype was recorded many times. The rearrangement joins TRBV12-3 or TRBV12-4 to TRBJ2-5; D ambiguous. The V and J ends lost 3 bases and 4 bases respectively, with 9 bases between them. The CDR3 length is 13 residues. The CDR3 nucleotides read TGTGCCAGCAGTTTTAAGTTAGGAGAGACCCAGTACTTC. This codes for CASSFKLGETQYF.

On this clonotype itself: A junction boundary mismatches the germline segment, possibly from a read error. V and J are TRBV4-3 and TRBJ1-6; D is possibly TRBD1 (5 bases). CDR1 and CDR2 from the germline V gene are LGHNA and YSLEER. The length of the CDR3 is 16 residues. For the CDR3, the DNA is TGCGCCAGCATCCAAGAAAAGGGGTTAAGTAATTCACCCCTCCACTTT. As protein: CASIQEKGLSNSPLHF.

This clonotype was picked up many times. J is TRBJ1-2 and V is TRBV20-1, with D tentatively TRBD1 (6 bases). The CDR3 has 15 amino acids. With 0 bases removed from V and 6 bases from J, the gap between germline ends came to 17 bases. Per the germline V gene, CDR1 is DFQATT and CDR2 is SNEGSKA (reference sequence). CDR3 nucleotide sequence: TGCAGTGCTAGAGATCTCAGGGCAGGGGCGGATGGCTACACCTTC. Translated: CSARDLRAGADGYTF.

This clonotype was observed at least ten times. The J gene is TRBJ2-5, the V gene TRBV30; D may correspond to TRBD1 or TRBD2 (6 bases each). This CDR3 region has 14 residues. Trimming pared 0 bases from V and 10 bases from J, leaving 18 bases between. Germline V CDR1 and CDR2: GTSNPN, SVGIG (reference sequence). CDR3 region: CAWSVSGANGDQYF. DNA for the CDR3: TGTGCCTGGAGTGTGTCGGGGGCCAACGGAGACCAGTACTTC.

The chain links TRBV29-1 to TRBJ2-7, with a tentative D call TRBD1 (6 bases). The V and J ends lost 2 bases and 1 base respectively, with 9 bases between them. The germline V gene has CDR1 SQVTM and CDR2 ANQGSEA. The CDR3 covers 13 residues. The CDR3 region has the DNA TGCAGCGTTGAAACCGGGACATCCTACGAGCAGTACTTC. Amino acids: CSVETGTSYEQYF.

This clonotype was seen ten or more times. CDR3 protein: CATSRDTGTGRETQYF. The CDR3 DNA follows: TGTGCCACCAGCAGAGATACAGGGACAGGGAGGGAGACCCAGTACTTC. The chain combines TRBV15 with TRBJ2-5; 9 bases agree with TRBD1. This CDR3 spans 16 amino acids. Germline lookup yields CDR1 LNHNV and CDR2 YYDKDF (reference sequence). V shed 0 bases, J shed 5 bases, and the junction held 7 bases outside the gene matches.

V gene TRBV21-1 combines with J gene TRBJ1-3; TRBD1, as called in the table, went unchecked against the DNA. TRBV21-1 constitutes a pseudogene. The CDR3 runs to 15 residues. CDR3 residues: CASSKEEGAGNTIYF. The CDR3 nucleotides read TGTGCCAGCAGCAAAGAGGAGGGGGCCGGAAACACCATATATTTT.

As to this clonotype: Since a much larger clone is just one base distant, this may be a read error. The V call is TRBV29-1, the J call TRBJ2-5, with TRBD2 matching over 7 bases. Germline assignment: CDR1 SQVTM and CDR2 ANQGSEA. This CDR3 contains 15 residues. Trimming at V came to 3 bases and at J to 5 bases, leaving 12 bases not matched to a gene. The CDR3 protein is CSVELRAGIDETQYF. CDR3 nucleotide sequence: TGCAGCGTTGAGTTGCGAGCGGGGATAGATGAGACCCAGTACTTC. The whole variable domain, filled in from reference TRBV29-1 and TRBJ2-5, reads SAVISQKPSRDICQRGTSLTIQCQVDSQVTMMFWYRQQPGQSLTLIATANQGSEATYESGFVIDKFPISRPNLTFSTLTVSNMSPEDSSIYLCSVELRAGIDETQYFGPGTRLLVL.

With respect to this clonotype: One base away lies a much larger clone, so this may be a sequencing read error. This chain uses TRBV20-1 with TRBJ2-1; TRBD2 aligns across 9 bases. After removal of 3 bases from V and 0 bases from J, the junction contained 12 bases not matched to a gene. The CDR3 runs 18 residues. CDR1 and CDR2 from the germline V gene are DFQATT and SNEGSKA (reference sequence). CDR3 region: CSASYIAGAPNSYNEQFF. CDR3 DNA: TGCAGTGCTAGTTACATAGCGGGGGCCCCCAACTCCTACAATGAGCAGTTCTTC.

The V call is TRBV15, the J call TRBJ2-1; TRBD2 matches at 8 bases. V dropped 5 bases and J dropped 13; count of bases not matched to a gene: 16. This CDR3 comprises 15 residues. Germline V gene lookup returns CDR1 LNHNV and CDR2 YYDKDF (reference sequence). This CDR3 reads CATSGASGGKETQFF. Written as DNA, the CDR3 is TGTGCCACCAGCGGCGCGAGCGGGGGAAAAGAGACCCAGTTCTTC.

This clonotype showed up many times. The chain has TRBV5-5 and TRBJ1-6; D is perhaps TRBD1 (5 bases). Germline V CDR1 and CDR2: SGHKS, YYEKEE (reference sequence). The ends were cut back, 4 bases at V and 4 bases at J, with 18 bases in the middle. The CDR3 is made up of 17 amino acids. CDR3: CASSLFGAASYNSPLHF. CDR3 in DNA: TGTGCCAGCAGCCTCTTTGGGGCCGCTTCGTATAATTCACCCCTCCACTTT.

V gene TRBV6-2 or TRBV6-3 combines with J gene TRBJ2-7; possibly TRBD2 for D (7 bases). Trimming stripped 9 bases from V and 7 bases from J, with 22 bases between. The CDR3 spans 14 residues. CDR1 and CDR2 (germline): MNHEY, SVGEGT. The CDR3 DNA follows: TGTGCCAGTATTACGGGGGGCCCTCCCAATGAGCAGTACTTC. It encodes CASITGGPPNEQYF.

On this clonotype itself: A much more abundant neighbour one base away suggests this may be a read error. The DNA for the CDR3 is TGCAGTGCTACTGGGGGGGCGCGGAGCTACACCTTC. Translating it yields CSATGGARSYTF. The V gene is TRBV20-1, the J gene TRBJ1-2; tentatively, D is TRBD1 (6 bases). The CDR3 runs to 12 residues. V lost 4 bases and J lost 9, with 15 bases in between. Germline V lookup: CDR1 DFQATT, CDR2 SNEGSKA (reference sequence).

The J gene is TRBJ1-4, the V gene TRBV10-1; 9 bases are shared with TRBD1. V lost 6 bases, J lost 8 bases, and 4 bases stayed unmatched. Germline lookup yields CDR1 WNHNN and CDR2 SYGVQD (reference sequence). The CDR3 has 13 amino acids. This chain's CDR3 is CASSTGGQEKLFF. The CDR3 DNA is TGCGCCAGCAGCACAGGGGGCCAGGAAAAACTGTTTTTT.

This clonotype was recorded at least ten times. Here the CDR3 reads CSARSRGARYQETQYF. CDR3 sequence (DNA): TGCAGTGCTAGAAGTAGGGGGGCGCGTTATCAAGAGACCCAGTACTTC. This rearrangement joins TRBV20-1 to TRBJ2-5, with D perhaps being TRBD1 or TRBD2 (6 bases each). The germline V and J ends were trimmed by 2 bases and 2 bases, with 18 bases remaining between them. This CDR3 is 16 amino acids long. Germline V gives CDR1 DFQATT, CDR2 SNEGSKA (reference sequence).

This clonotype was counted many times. The CDR3 region is CASSDWRSSYEQYF. CDR3 bases: TGTGCCAGCAGTGATTGGCGAAGCTCCTACGAGCAGTACTTC. The V call is TRBV6-1, the J call TRBJ2-7; D unclear. CDR1 and CDR2 (germline): MNHNS, SASEGT. The CDR3 spans 14 residues. V lost 3 bases and J 0 bases, leaving 9 bases between the germline ends.

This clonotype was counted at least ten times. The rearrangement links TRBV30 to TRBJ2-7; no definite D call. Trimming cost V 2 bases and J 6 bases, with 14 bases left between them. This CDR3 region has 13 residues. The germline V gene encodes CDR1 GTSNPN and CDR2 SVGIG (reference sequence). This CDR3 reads CAWSHESSSEQYF. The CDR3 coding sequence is TGTGCCTGGAGTCATGAGTCCTCTAGCGAGCAGTACTTC.

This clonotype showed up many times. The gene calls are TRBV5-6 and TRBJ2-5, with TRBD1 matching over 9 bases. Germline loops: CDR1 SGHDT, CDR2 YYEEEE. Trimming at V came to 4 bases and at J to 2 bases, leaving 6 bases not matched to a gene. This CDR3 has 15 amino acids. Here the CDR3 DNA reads TGTGCCAGCAGCCCCGACAGGGGGATTCAAGAGACCCAGTACTTC. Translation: CASSPDRGIQETQYF.

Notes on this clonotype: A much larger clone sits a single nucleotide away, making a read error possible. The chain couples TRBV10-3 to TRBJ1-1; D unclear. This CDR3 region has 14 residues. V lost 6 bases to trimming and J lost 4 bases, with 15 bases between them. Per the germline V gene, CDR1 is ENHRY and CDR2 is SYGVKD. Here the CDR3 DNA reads TGTGCCATCAGGGCAGCGGGCGTGGGCACTGAAGCTTTCTTT. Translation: CAIRAAGVGTEAFF.

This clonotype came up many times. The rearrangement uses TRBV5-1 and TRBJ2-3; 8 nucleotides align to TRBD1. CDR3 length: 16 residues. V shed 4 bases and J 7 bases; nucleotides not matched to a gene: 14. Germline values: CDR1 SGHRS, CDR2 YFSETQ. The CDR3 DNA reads TGCGCCAGCAGCACCGCCGGGACAGGCTTTCCGAATACGCAGTATTTT. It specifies CASSTAGTGFPNTQYF.

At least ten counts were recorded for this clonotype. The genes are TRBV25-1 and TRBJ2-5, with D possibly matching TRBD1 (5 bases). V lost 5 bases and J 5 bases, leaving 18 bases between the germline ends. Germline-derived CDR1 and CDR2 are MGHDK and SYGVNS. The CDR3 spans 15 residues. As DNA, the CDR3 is TGTGCCAGCAGTACTCAACAGGCGCGCCGGGAGACCCAGTACTTC. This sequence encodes CASSTQQARRETQYF.